The entry that follows covers one TCR beta chain sequence. Germline V gene data show CDR1 as SGHAT and CDR2 as FQNNGV. V lost 5 bases to trimming and J lost 1 base; unmatched junction nucleotides: 9. CDR3 length: 17 residues. This entry comes from a study of blood T cell repertoires in COVID-19. Study summary: The cDNA or gDNA used as material had been derived from T cells, B-cell-depleted T cells, or PBMCs.

TCRdb keeps only in-frame clones here, not all; method: immunoSEQ multiplex PCR. The data contain under 250,000 clones, less than 85% of them singletons. The source of this sequence is an elderly woman with acute or convalescent COVID-19. The rearrangement joins TRBV11-2 to TRBJ2-4, with 9 bases aligning to TRBD2. Sequenced: peripheral blood. CDR3 bases: TGTGCCAGCAGCATCACCCAAAGCGGGGGGGCCAAAAACATTCAGTACTTC. This translates into CASSITQSGGAKNIQYF.